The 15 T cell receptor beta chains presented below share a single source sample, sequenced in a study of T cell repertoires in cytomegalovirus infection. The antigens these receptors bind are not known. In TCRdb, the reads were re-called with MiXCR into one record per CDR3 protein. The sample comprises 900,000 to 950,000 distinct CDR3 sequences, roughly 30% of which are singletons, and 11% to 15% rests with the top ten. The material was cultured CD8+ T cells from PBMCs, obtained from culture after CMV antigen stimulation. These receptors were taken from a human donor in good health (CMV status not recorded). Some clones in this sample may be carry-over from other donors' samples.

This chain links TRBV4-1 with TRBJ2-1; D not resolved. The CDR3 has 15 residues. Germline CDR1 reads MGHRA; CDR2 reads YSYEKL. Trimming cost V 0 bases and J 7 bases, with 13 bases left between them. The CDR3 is CASSQDGFGRNEQFF. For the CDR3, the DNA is TGCGCCAGCAGCCAAGATGGGTTTGGAAGGAATGAGCAGTTCTTC.

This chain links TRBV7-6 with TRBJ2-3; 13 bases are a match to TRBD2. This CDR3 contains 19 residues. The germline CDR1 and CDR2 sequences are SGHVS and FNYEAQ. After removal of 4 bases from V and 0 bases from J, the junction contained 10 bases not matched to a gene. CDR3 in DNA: TGTGCCAGCAGCTACCCCAGGACTAGCGGGGGACGTAGCACAGATACGCAGTATTTT. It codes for CASSYPRTSGGRSTDTQYF.

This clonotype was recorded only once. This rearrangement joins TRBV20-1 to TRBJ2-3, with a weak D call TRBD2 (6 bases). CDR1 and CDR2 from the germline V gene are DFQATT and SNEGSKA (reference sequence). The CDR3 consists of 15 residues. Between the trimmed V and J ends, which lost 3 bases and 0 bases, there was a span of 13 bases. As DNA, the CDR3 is TGCAGTGCTAGGGAAACGGGGGTTAGCACAGATACGCAGTATTTT. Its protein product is CSARETGVSTDTQYF.

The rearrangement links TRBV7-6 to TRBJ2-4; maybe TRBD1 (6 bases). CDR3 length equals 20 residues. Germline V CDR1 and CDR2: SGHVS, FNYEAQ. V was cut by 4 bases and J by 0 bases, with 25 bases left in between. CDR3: CASSSTRQVPIRSAKNIQYF. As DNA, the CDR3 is TGTGCCAGCAGCTCGACGAGACAGGTTCCCATCCGGTCAGCCAAAAACATTCAGTACTTC.

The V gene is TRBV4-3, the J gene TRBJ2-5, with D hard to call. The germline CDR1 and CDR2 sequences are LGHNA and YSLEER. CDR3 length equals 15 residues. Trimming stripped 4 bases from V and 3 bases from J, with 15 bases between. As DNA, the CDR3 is TGCGCCAGCAGCCCCAGAGAGGCAGCCAAAGAGACCCAGTACTTC. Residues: CASSPREAAKETQYF.

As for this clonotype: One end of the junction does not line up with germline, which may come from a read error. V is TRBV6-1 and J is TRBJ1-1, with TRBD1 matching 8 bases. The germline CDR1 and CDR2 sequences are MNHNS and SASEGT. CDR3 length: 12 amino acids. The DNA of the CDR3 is TGTGTCAGCAGTCCGGACAGGGTATCGGCTTTCTTT. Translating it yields CVSSPDRVSAFF.

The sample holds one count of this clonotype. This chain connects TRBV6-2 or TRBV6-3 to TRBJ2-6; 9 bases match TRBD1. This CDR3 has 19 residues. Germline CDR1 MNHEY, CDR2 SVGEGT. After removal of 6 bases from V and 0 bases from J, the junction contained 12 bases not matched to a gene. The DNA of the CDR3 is TGTGCCAGCAGCGACACTCTCGGGACAGGGTACTCTGGGGCCAACGTCCTGACTTTC. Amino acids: CASSDTLGTGYSGANVLTF.

In DNA form, the CDR3 reads TGTGCCAGCAGCCAATGGGTCAGCAGCACAGATACGCAGTATTTT. Protein product: CASSQWVSSTDTQYF. This chain links TRBV14 with TRBJ2-3; D is ambiguous. This CDR3 has 15 residues. The V end lost 2 bases, the J end lost 0 bases, and 9 bases lay between the germline ends. CDR1 and CDR2 (germline): SGHDN, FVKESK.

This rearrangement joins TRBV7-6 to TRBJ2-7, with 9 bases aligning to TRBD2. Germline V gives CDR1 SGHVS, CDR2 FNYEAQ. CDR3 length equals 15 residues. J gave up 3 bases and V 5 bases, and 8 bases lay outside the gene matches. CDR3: CASSQSGGSIYEQYF. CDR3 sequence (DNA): TGTGCCAGCAGCCAGAGCGGGGGGTCGATCTACGAGCAGTACTTC.

In DNA, the CDR3 is TGTGCCAGCGGACGACCAAACTGGGAAGCTTTCTTT. Translated: CASGRPNWEAFF. The V and J genes are TRBV7-9 and TRBJ1-1; D not certain. The CDR3 is 12 residues long. Germline V gives CDR1 SEHNR, CDR2 FQNEAQ (reference sequence). The V and J ends lost 8 bases and 8 bases respectively, with 15 bases between them.

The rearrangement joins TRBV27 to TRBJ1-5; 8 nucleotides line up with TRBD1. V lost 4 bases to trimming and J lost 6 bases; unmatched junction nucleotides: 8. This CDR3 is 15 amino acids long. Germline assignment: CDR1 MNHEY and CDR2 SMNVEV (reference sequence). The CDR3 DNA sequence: TGTGCCAGCAGTTCCAGGACAGGGATTAGTCAGCCCCAGCATTTT. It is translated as CASSSRTGISQPQHF.

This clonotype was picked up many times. CDR3: CASSLVRSQETQYF. CDR3 DNA sequence: TGTGCCAGCAGCTTAGTGCGGAGCCAAGAGACCCAGTACTTC. The chain has TRBV7-8 and TRBJ2-5; D remains unclear. There are 14 residues in the CDR3. CDR1 and CDR2 (germline): SGHVS, FQNEAQ. V lost 1 base and J 1 base, leaving 7 bases between the germline ends. Based on the CDR3 plus reference TRBV7-8 and TRBJ2-5, the full variable domain is GAGVSQSPRYKVAKRGQDVALRCDPISGHVSLFWYQQALGQGPEFLTYFQNEAQLDKSGLPSDRFFAERPEGSVSTLKIQRTQQEDSAVYLCASSLVRSQETQYFGPGTRLLVL.

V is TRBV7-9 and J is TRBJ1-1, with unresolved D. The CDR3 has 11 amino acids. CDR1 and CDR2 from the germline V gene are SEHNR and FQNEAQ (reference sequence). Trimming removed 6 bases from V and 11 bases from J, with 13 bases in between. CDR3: CASSSGMGAFF. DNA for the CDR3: TGTGCCAGCAGTTCCGGGATGGGGGCTTTCTTT.

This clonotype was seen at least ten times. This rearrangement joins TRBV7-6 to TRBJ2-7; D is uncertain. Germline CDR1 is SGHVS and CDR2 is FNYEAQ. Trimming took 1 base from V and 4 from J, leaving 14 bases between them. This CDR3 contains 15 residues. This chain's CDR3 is CASSLGYPGEYEQYF. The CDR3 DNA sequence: TGTGCCAGCAGCTTAGGTTATCCAGGAGAGTACGAGCAGTACTTC.

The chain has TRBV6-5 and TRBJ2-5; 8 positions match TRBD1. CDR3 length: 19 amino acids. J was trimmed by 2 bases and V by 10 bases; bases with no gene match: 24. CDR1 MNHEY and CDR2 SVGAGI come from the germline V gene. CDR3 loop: CATTGGRTGQVALQETQYF. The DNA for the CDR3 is TGTGCCACCACTGGCGGACGGACAGGGCAAGTTGCCTTACAAGAGACCCAGTACTTC.